The 30 T cell receptor beta chains reported below all come from one sample, sequenced in a study of blood T cell repertoires in COVID-19. Profiled with immunoSEQ multiplex PCR; TCRdb holds only in-frame clones, not every one. The sample consists of some 190,000 clones, 70% to 90% of them appearing once. Sequenced input: peripheral blood. These receptors came from a woman between 35 and 50 years old who had recovered from COVID-19.

The genes are TRBV14 and TRBJ2-7, with D possibly being TRBD1 (5 bases). Looked up from germline, CDR1 is SGHDN and CDR2 is FVKESK. With 4 bases removed from V and 0 bases from J, the gap between germline ends came to 10 bases. The CDR3 covers 14 residues. In nucleotides, the CDR3 is TGTGCCAGCAGCCCCGGACACCGCTCCTACGAGCAGTACTTC. Its translation is CASSPGHRSYEQYF.

The rearrangement links TRBV18 to TRBJ1-1; 7 bases agree with TRBD1. Germline trimming cut 3 bases from V and 5 bases from J; bases unmatched to any gene: 6. CDR1 KGHSH and CDR2 LQKENI come from the germline V gene. CDR3 length: 14 amino acids. Written as DNA, the CDR3 is TGTGCCAGCTCACCTTTGACAGGGAGGACTGAAGCTTTCTTT. Encoded protein: CASSPLTGRTEAFF.

The chain uses TRBV5-1 and TRBJ1-1, with unresolved D. Trimming removed 2 bases from V and 1 base from J, with 15 bases in between. This CDR3 contains 16 residues. Looked up from germline, CDR1 is SGHRS and CDR2 is YFSETQ. As DNA, the CDR3 is TGCGCCAGCAGCTTTTCGAGGGAAGATTGGAACACTGAAGCTTTCTTT. Translated: CASSFSREDWNTEAFF.

This clone was observed a few times. V gene TRBV7-3 combines with J gene TRBJ1-6; 8 bases are shared with TRBD1. V was pared by 6 bases and J by 7 bases, with 5 bases of the junction left unmatched. CDR3 length: 14 amino acids. CDR1 is SGHTA and CDR2 is FQGTGA in the germline V gene. The CDR3 reads CASSPTGANSPLHF. DNA for the CDR3: TGTGCCAGCAGTCCGACAGGGGCCAATTCACCCCTCCACTTT.

Only a few counts were recorded for this clone. The J gene is TRBJ1-1, the V gene TRBV15; no reliable D call. The CDR3 runs to 15 residues. Germline-derived CDR1 and CDR2 are LNHNV and YYDKDF (reference sequence). V was shortened by 0 bases and J by 2 bases, with 10 bases between the two germline ends. CDR3 DNA: TGTGCCACCAGCAGAGAACCGGGAGCTAACACTGAAGCTTTCTTT. Its translation: CATSREPGANTEAFF.

In DNA, the CDR3 is TGTGCCAGCACCCGGACACCCAGGGATACGCAGTATTTT. Protein: CASTRTPRDTQYF. The rearrangement links TRBV6-6 to TRBJ2-3, with a weak D call TRBD1 (5 bases). V shed 7 bases and J shed 6 bases, with 14 bases lying between them. The germline V gene encodes CDR1 MNHNY and CDR2 SVGAGI (reference sequence). CDR3 length: 13 residues.

The J gene is TRBJ1-5, the V gene TRBV30; D remains ambiguous. The V gene's germline CDR1 is GTSNPN and CDR2 SVGIG (reference sequence). This CDR3 comprises 17 residues. The ends were cut back, 2 bases at V and 0 bases at J, with 17 bases in the middle. This CDR3 reads CAWSSRRLLDSNQPQHF. CDR3 DNA sequence: TGTGCCTGGAGTTCTCGACGGCTACTAGATAGCAATCAGCCCCAGCATTTT. Using reference TRBV30 and TRBJ1-5 for the parts outside the CDR3, the full variable domain is SQTIHQWPATLVQPVGSPLSLECTVEGTSNPNLYWYRQAAGRGLQLLFYSVGIGQISSEVPQNLSASRPQDRQFILSSKKLLLSDSGFYLCAWSSRRLLDSNQPQHFGDGTRLSIL.

The chain couples TRBV5-1 to TRBJ2-7, with D perhaps matching TRBD1 (6 bases). The germline gives CDR1 SGHRS, CDR2 YFSETQ. Trimming pared 4 bases from V and 6 bases from J, leaving 17 bases between. The CDR3 has 14 amino acids. CDR3: CASSPGQLRGEQYF. CDR3 in DNA: TGCGCCAGCAGCCCGGGACAATTGAGGGGCGAGCAGTACTTC.

The chain combines TRBV3-1 (or the pseudogene TRBV3-2) with TRBJ2-1; D is uncertain. CDR3 length: 16 residues. Per germline, CDR1 LGHDT and CDR2 YNNKEL (reference sequence). V was shortened by 0 bases and J by 4 bases, with 13 bases between the two germline ends. This CDR3 is CASSQDGPLSYNEQFF. As DNA, the CDR3 is TGTGCCAGCAGCCAAGATGGGCCCTTAAGTTACAATGAGCAGTTCTTC.

V and J are TRBV7-2 and TRBJ2-7; 13 nucleotides agree with TRBD2. The CDR3 is 15 residues long. The germline CDR1 and CDR2 sequences are SGHTA and FQGNSA. With V trimmed by 4 bases and J by 6 bases, 6 bases remained unmatched. CDR3 sequence: CASSSGLAGVSEQYF. The CDR3 nucleotides read TGTGCCAGCAGCTCCGGACTAGCGGGAGTTAGCGAGCAGTACTTC.

The rearrangement uses TRBV4-2 and TRBJ2-7, with TRBD1 matching over 9 bases. CDR1 is LGHNA and CDR2 is YNFKEQ in the germline V gene. With 8 bases clipped from V and 3 bases from J, the junction kept 5 bases outside the gene matches. The CDR3 is 13 amino acids. The chain's CDR3 is CASSGQGSYEQYF. CDR3 in DNA: TGTGCCAGCTCGGGACAGGGAAGCTACGAGCAGTACTTC.

This rearrangement joins TRBV9 to TRBJ2-3, with 10 bases fitting TRBD2. CDR3 length: 15 amino acids. Germline-derived CDR1 and CDR2 are SGDLS and YYNGEE. V was clipped by 2 bases and J by 5 bases; unmatched bases: 5. The chain's CDR3 is CASSVGTSERDTQYF. CDR3 bases: TGTGCCAGCAGCGTCGGGACTAGCGAACGAGATACGCAGTATTTT.

In its sample, this clone was seen once. This chain uses TRBV11-3 with TRBJ1-1; D gene unclear. CDR3 length equals 13 residues. V was pared by 0 bases and J by 3 bases, with 5 bases between. CDR1 SGHNT and CDR2 YENEEA come from the germline V gene. CDR3 amino acids: CASSLDDYTEAFF. The CDR3 DNA follows: TGTGCCAGCAGCTTAGATGACTACACTGAAGCTTTCTTT.

The gene calls are TRBV5-1 and TRBJ2-5; 15 bases agree with TRBD2. CDR1 and CDR2 (germline): SGHRS, YFSETQ. The CDR3 runs to 18 residues. V lost 2 bases, J lost 2 bases, and 7 bases stayed unmatched. The chain's CDR3 is CASSFGLAGGRTQETQYF. CDR3 bases: TGCGCCAGCAGCTTTGGACTAGCGGGAGGGCGAACTCAAGAGACCCAGTACTTC.

The V call is TRBV5-1, the J call TRBJ2-5; a weak D match, TRBD2 (6 bases). V was clipped by 4 bases and J by 1 base, with 11 bases between them. Germline V gene lookup returns CDR1 SGHRS and CDR2 YFSETQ. The CDR3 spans 14 residues. CDR3 sequence (DNA): TGCGCCAGCAGCCTCATAGCGGCCCAAGAGACCCAGTACTTC. Protein product: CASSLIAAQETQYF. Drawing the rest from reference TRBV5-1 and TRBJ2-5, the complete variable domain is KAGVTQTPRYLIKTRGQQVTLSCSPISGHRSVSWYQQTPGQGLQFLFEYFSETQRNKGNFPGRFSGRQFSNSRSEMNVSTLELGDSALYLCASSLIAAQETQYFGPGTRLLVL.

This sequence joins TRBV2 and TRBJ2-1; 8 bases agree with TRBD2. Germline CDR1 reads SNHLY; CDR2 reads FYNNEI. The junction had 8 bases not matched to a gene; V was cut back by 2 bases and J by 5 bases. This CDR3 comprises 16 residues. This chain's CDR3 is CASSEKGREVNNEQFF. DNA for the CDR3: TGTGCCAGCAGTGAAAAAGGGCGGGAGGTCAACAATGAGCAGTTCTTC.

This chain joins TRBV10-3 and TRBJ2-1; D not resolved. V dropped 0 bases and J dropped 6 bases, with 3 bases sitting between them. Germline V gene sequence: CDR1 ENHRY, CDR2 SYGVKD. The CDR3 sequence is 12 residues long. The CDR3 nucleotides read TGTGCCATCAGTGAGTCTAGCAATGAGCAGTTCTTC. Translated, it gives CAISESSNEQFF.

This chain joins TRBV18 and TRBJ1-1; the D gene is possibly TRBD1 (6 bases). This CDR3 contains 16 residues. V was trimmed by 1 base and J by 1 base, leaving 13 bases between them. Germline V gives CDR1 KGHSH, CDR2 LQKENI. For the CDR3, the DNA is TGTGCCAGCTCACCACAGGGAACAGGGACGAACACTGAAGCTTTCTTT. Translated: CASSPQGTGTNTEAFF.

This clone has a handful of counts. DNA of the CDR3: TGTGCCAGCAGTTACCTCGCGTACGACGAGCAGTACTTC. Translating it yields CASSYLAYDEQYF. The chain joins TRBV6-2 or TRBV6-3 to TRBJ2-7; D uncertain. Germline values: CDR1 MNHEY, CDR2 SVGEGT. The germline V and J ends were trimmed by 2 bases and 5 bases, with 10 bases remaining between them. This CDR3 has 13 amino acids.

This chain links TRBV7-6 with TRBJ2-1; D call uncertain. The CDR3 is made up of 13 amino acids. Trimming removed 8 bases at V and 0 bases at J, with 8 bases between. In germline, CDR1 is SGHVS, CDR2 FNYEAQ. CDR3: CASGANSYNEQFF. The CDR3 nucleotides read TGTGCCAGCGGAGCTAACTCCTACAATGAGCAGTTCTTC.

The rearrangement links TRBV5-4 to TRBJ2-7; 7 bases agree with TRBD1. The germline V gene has CDR1 SGHNT and CDR2 YYREEE (reference sequence). The CDR3 has 15 residues. J lost 2 bases, V lost 2 bases, and 7 bases had no gene match. The CDR3 DNA reads TGTGCCAGCAGCTTAGGGGGCTCGTCACCCTACGAGCAGTACTTC. Its protein product is CASSLGGSSPYEQYF.

This rearrangement joins TRBV4-2 to TRBJ1-2; D is perhaps TRBD1 (6 bases). The CDR3 has 16 amino acids. Trimming cost V 1 base and J 3 bases, with 15 bases left between them. Germline CDR1 is LGHNA and CDR2 is YNFKEQ. CDR3: CASSQGLGGGDYGYTF. The DNA of the CDR3 is TGTGCCAGCAGCCAAGGTTTAGGGGGGGGAGACTATGGCTACACCTTC.

This clone was counted once. CDR3 DNA sequence: TGTGCCAGCAGCCAACAAACGCTAGCGGGAGAGGGGATCTACGAGCAGTACTTC. Its protein is CASSQQTLAGEGIYEQYF. The chain links TRBV4-2 to TRBJ2-7, with TRBD2 identical over 10 bases. From germline, CDR1 is LGHNA and CDR2 YNFKEQ. The ends lost 2 bases at V and 3 bases at J; junction bases unmatched: 13. The CDR3 spans 18 residues.

The rearrangement links TRBV7-8 to TRBJ1-6; a possible D gene is TRBD1 (6 bases). The length of the CDR3 is 15 residues. Trimming stripped 2 bases from V and 6 bases from J, with 11 bases between. Germline V gene sequence: CDR1 SGHVS, CDR2 FQNEAQ. The CDR3 nucleotides read TGTGCCAGCAGCTTAACAGGGTCTGGTAATTCACCCCTCCACTTT. As protein: CASSLTGSGNSPLHF.

The rearrangement uses TRBV5-1 and TRBJ1-2; 9 positions match TRBD1. With V trimmed by 5 bases and J by 7 bases, 9 bases remained unmatched. Germline CDR1 SGHRS, CDR2 YFSETQ. This CDR3 region has 14 residues. CDR3 bases: TGCGCCAGCAGTTTTGCGGGACAGGGTAGTGGCTACACCTTC. The encoded protein is CASSFAGQGSGYTF.

The chain uses TRBV5-1 and TRBJ1-1; a weak D match, TRBD1 (5 bases). The CDR3 contains 14 residues. Trimming pared 4 bases from V and 0 bases from J, leaving 10 bases between. Germline values: CDR1 SGHRS, CDR2 YFSETQ. CDR3 amino acids: CASSRGNMNTEAFF. The CDR3 DNA reads TGCGCCAGCAGCCGGGGGAACATGAACACTGAAGCTTTCTTT.

This clone occurred once. The rearrangement joins TRBV5-4 to TRBJ2-1, with 7 bases identical to TRBD2. The ends lost 4 bases at V and 2 bases at J; junction bases unmatched: 3. Germline CDR1 SGHNT, CDR2 YYREEE (reference sequence). The CDR3 is 14 residues long. Here the CDR3 DNA reads TGTGCCAGCAGCCCTGGGGGGGCCTACAATGAGCAGTTCTTC. Translating gives CASSPGGAYNEQFF.

V and J are TRBV27 and TRBJ2-5; D is uncertain. V shed 5 bases and J shed 4 bases, with 17 bases lying between them. The length of the CDR3 is 15 residues. CDR1 and CDR2 from the germline V gene are MNHEY and SMNVEV (reference sequence). CDR3 nucleotide sequence: TGTGCCAGCAGTCCAAACCCGACTCACCGAGAGACCCAGTACTTC. Encoded protein: CASSPNPTHRETQYF.

This clone was seen more than once but under ten times. This rearrangement joins TRBV6-4 to TRBJ2-1; the match to TRBD1 covers 7 bases. The V and J ends lost 5 bases and 5 bases, in that order; junction bases with no gene match: 3. Looked up from germline, CDR1 is MRHNA and CDR2 is SNTAGT. The CDR3 length is 13 residues. The CDR3 region has the DNA TGTGCCAGCAGTCTCACAGGGGACAATGAGCAGTTCTTC. Its protein is CASSLTGDNEQFF.

V and J are TRBV3-1 (or the pseudogene TRBV3-2) and TRBJ1-1; a possible D gene is TRBD1 (5 bases). CDR1 is LGHDT and CDR2 is YNNKEL in the germline V gene (reference sequence). Trimming removed 7 bases from V and 4 bases from J, with 22 bases in between. There are 16 residues in the CDR3. Here the CDR3 DNA reads TGTGCCAGCACCCCCTTCCTGCAGGGATCGGCCACTGAAGCTTTCTTT. Protein: CASTPFLQGSATEAFF.